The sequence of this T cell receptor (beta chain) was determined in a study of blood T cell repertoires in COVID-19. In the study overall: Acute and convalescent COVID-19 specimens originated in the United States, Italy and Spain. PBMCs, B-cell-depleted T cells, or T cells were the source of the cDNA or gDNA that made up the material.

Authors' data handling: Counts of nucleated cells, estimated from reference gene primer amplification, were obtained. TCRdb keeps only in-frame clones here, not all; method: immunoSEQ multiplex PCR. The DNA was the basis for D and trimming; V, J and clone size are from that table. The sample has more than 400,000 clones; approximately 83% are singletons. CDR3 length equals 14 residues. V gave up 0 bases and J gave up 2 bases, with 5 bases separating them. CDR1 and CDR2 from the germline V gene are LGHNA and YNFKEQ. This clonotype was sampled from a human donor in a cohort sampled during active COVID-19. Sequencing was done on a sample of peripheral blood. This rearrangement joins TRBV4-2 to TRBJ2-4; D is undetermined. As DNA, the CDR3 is TGTGCCAGCAGCCAAGAAAGCTCCAAAAACATTCAGTACTTC. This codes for CASSQESSKNIQYF.